This T cell receptor beta chain appears in the sequencing data of a study of metastatic and nonmetastatic thyroid tumors. Study overall: Comparison of repertoires was carried out across blood and tumor or nodule tissue from malignant and benign thyroid patients. Study conclusions and caveats: Within blood and tumor, benign nodules reportedly had significantly lower TCR beta diversity than malignant thyroid tumors did.

This clone was observed at least ten times. Its antigen remains unidentified. No treatment had been given to any patient before thyroid surgery. TCRdb re-analyzed the PCR reads using MiXCR. The sample includes over 40,000 clones, 9.5% to 12% of them seen just once. The material sequenced was blood. The clonotype originates from a female donor with papillary thyroid cancer or a benign thyroid nodule (not recorded which). Some clones in this sample may be carry-over from other donors' samples.

In DNA form, the CDR3 reads TGTGCCAGCAGTGAAGCGGAGGGAGAGACCCAGTACTTC. Translating it yields CASSEAEGETQYF. V usage is TRBV2 and J usage is TRBJ2-5, with D perhaps matching TRBD2 (6 bases). The CDR3 covers 13 residues. Trimming took off 0 bases at V and 4 bases at J, with 6 bases between the two ends. Germline loops: CDR1 SNHLY, CDR2 FYNNEI.